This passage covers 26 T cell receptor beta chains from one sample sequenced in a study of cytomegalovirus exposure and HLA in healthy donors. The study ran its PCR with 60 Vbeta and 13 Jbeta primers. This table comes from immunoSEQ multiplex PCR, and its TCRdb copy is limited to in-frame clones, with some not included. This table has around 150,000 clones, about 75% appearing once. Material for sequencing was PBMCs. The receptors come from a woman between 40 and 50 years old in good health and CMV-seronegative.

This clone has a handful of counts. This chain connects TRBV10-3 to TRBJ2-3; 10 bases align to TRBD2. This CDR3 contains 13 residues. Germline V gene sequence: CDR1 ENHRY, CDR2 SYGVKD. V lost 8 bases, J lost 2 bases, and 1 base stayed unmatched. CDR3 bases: TGTGCCATCCTAGCGGGGGACACAGATACGCAGTATTTT. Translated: CAILAGDTDTQYF.

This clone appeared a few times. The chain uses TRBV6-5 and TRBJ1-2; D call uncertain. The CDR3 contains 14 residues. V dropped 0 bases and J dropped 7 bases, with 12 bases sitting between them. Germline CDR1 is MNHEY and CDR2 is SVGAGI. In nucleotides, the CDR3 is TGTGCCAGCAGTTACTCGACCGCGGGTGGTGGCTACACCTTC. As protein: CASSYSTAGGGYTF.

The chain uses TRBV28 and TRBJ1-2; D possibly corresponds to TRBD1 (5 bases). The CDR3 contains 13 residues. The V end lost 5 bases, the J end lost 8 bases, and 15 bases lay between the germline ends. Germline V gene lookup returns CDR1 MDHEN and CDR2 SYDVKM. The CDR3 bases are TGTGCCAGCAGTACCCCAGGGAAGGGCGGCTACACCTTC. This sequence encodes CASSTPGKGGYTF.

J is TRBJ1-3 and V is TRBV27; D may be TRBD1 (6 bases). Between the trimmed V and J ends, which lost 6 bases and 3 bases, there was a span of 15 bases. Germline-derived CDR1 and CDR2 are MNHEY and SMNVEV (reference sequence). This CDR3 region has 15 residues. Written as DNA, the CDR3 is TGTGCCAGCAGCAAGTCAGGGGCAGGTGGAAACACCATATATTTT. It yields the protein CASSKSGAGGNTIYF.

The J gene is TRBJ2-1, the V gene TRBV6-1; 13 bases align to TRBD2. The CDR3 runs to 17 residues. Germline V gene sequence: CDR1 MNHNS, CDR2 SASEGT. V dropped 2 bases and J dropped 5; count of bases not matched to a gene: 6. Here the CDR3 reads CASSENTGLAGNNEQFF. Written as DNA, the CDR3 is TGTGCCAGCAGTGAAAATACGGGACTAGCGGGGAACAATGAGCAGTTCTTC.

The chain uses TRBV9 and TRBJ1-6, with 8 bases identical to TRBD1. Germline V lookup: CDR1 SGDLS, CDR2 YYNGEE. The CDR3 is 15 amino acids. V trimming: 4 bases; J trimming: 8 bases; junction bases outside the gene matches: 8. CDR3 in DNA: TGTGCCAGCAGCACTCGGACAGGGTGGGATTCACCCCTCCACTTT. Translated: CASSTRTGWDSPLHF. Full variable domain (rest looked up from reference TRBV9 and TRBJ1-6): DSGVTQTPKHLITATGQRVTLRCSPRSGDLSVYWYQQSLDQGLQFLIQYYNGEERAKGNILERFSAQQFPDLHSELNLSSLELGDSALYFCASSTRTGWDSPLHFGNGTRLTVT.

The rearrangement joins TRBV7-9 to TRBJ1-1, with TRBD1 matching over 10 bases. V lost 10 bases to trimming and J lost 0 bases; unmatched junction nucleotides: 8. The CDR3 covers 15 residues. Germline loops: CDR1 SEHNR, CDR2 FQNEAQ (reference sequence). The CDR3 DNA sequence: TGTGCCACCACGGGACAGGGGATCATGAACACTGAAGCTTTCTTT. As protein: CATTGQGIMNTEAFF.

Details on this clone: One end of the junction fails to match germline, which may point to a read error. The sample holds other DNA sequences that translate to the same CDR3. CDR3 DNA sequence: TGCGCCAGCAGTTACCAGCTAGGTACTAACTATGGCTACACCTTC. Its translation is CASSYQLGTNYGYTF. The V and J genes are TRBV6-5 and TRBJ1-2; D ambiguous. Germline values: CDR1 MNHEY, CDR2 SVGAGI. The CDR3 extends over 15 amino acids.

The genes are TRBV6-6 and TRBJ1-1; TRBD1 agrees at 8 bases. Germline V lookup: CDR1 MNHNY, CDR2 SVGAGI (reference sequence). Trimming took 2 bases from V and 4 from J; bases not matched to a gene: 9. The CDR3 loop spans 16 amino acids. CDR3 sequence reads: CASSYPDRVRGTEAFF. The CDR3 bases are TGTGCCAGCAGTTACCCGGACAGGGTTCGGGGCACTGAAGCTTTCTTT.

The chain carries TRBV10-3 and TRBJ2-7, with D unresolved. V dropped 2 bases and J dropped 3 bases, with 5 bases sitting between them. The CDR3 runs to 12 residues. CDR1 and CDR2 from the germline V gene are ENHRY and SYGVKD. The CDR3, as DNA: TGTGCCATCAGTGAGACAATCTACGAGCAGTACTTC. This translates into CAISETIYEQYF.

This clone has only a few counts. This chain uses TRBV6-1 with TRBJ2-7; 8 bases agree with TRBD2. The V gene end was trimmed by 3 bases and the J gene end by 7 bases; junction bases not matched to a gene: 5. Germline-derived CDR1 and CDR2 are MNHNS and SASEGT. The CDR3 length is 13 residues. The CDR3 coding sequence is TGTGCCAGCAGTGAGACTAGCGTTTTAGAGCAGTACTTC. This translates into CASSETSVLEQYF.

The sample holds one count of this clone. The CDR3 DNA is TGCGCCAGCAGCTTGGACGTACAGGGGGCGGGGGAAAAACTGTTTTTT. It encodes CASSLDVQGAGEKLFF. The chain is built from TRBV5-1 and TRBJ1-4; 9 positions match TRBD1. The CDR3 extends over 16 amino acids. The germline CDR1 and CDR2 sequences are SGHRS and YFSETQ. The V segment lost 0 bases and the J segment 8 bases; nucleotides outside the gene matches: 8.

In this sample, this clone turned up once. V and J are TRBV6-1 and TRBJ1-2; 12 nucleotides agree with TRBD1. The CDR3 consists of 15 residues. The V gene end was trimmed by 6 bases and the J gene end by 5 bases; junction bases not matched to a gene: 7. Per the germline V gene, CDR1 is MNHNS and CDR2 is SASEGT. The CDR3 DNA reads TGTGCCAGCAGGGGGGGACAGGGGGCTTTATATGGCTACACCTTC. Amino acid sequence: CASRGGQGALYGYTF.

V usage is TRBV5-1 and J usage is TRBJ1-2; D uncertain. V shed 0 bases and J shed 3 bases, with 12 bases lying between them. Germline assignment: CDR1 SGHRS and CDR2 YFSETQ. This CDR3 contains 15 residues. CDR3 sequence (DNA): TGCGCCAGCAGCTTGGCCAGTGGGAGAGACTATGGCTACACCTTC. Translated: CASSLASGRDYGYTF.

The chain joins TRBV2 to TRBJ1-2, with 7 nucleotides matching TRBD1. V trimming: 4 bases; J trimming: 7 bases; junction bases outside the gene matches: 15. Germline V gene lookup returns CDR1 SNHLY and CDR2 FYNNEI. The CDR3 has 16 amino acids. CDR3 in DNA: TGTGCCAGCAGTGCCCAAGGGCCCCGACAGGGCGGTGGCTACACCTTC. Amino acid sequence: CASSAQGPRQGGGYTF.

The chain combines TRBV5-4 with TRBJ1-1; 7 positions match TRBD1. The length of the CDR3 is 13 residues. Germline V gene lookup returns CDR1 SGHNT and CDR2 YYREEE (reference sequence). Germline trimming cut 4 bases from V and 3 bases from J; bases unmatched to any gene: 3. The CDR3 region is CASSRTGYTEAFF. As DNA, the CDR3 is TGTGCCAGCAGCCGGACAGGATACACTGAAGCTTTCTTT.

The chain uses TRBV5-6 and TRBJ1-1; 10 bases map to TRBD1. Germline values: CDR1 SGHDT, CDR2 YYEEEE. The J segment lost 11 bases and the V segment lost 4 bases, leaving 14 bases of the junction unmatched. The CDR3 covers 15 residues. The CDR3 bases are TGTGCCAGCAGCAATGGACCCGGGACAGGGGCGCATGCTTTCTTT. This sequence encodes CASSNGPGTGAHAFF.

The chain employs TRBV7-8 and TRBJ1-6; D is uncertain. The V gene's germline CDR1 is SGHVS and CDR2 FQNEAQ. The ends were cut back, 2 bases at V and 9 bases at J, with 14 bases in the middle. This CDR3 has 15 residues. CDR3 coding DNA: TGTGCCAGCAGCTTATGGGAGAAATTTGGTTCACCCCTCCACTTT. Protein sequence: CASSLWEKFGSPLHF.

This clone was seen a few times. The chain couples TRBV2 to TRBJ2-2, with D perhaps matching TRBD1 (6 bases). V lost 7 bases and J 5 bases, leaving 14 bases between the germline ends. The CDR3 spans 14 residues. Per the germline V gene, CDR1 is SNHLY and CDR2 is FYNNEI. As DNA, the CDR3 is TGTGCCAGCAAGGGGGAGACGAGAACCGGGGAGCTGTTTTTT. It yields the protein CASKGETRTGELFF.

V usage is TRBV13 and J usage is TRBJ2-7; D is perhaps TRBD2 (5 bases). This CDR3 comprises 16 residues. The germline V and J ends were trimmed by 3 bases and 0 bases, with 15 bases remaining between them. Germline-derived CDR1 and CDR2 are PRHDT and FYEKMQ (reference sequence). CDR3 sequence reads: CASSFSGVLSSYEQYF. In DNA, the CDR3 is TGTGCCAGCAGCTTCTCCGGGGTTCTCTCCTCCTACGAGCAGTACTTC.

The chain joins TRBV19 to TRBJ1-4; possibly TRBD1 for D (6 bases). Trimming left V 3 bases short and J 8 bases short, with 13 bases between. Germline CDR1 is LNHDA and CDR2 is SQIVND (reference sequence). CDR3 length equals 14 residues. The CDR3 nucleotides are TGTGCCAGTAGTATCGCGGGGGCTTCGGAAAAACTGTTTTTT. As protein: CASSIAGASEKLFF.

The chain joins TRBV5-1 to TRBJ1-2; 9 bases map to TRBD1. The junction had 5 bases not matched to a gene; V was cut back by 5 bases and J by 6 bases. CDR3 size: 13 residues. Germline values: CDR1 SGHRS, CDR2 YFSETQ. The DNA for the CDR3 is TGCGCCAGCAGTCCGGGACAGGGACATGGCTACACCTTC. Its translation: CASSPGQGHGYTF. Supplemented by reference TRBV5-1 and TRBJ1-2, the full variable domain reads KAGVTQTPRYLIKTRGQQVTLSCSPISGHRSVSWYQQTPGQGLQFLFEYFSETQRNKGNFPGRFSGRQFSNSRSEMNVSTLELGDSALYLCASSPGQGHGYTFGSGTRLTVV.

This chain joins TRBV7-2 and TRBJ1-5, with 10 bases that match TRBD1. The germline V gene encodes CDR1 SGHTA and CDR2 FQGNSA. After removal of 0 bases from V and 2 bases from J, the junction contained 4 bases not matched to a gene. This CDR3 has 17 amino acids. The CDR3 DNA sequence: TGTGCCAGCAGCTTAGCGCCCGGGACAGGGGGCAATCAGCCCCAGCATTTT. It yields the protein CASSLAPGTGGNQPQHF. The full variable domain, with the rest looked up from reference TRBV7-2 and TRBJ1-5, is GAGVSQSPSNKVTEKGKDVELRCDPISGHTALYWYRQSLGQGLEFLIYFQGNSAPDKSGLPSDRFSAERTGGSVSTLTIQRTQQEDSAVYLCASSLAPGTGGNQPQHFGDGTRLSIL.

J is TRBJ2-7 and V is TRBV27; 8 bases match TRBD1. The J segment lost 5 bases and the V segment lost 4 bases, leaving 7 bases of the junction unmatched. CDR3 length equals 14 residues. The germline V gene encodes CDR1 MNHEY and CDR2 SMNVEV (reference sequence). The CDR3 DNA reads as TGTGCCAGCAGTTCCTGGGGACAGGTGGACGAGCAGTACTTC. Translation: CASSSWGQVDEQYF.

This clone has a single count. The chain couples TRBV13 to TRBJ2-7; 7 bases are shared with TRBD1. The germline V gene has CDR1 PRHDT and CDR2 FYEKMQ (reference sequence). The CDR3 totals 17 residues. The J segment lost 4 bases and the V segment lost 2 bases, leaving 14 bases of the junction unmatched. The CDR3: CASSLRGLARKEYEQYF. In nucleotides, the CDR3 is TGTGCCAGCAGCTTAAGGGGGCTCGCGCGGAAGGAGTACGAGCAGTACTTC.

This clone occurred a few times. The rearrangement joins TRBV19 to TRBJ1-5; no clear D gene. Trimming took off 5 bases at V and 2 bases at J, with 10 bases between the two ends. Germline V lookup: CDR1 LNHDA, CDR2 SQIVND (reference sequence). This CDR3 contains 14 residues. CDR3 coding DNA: TGTGCCAGTAGTTACCGGGTCCGCAATCAGCCCCAGCATTTT. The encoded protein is CASSYRVRNQPQHF.